These 21 T cell receptor beta chains were sequenced from one sample in a study of T cells after yellow fever vaccination. TCRdb reprocessed the 5' RACE reads via MiXCR and lists one record per CDR3 protein. Here the sample spans tens of thousands of distinct CDR3 sequences, approximately 4.2% being singletons. The input for sequencing was PBMCs, either bulk or a sorted T-cell subset (CD4+, CD8+, memory, or dextramer-sorted; not recorded which), taken on the day of the yellow fever booster vaccination. The receptors derive from a man aged 18 to 30 who received the YFV17D yellow fever vaccine.

At least ten counts were recorded for this clonotype. The rearrangement links TRBV12-3 or TRBV12-4 to TRBJ2-5, with TRBD1 matching over 8 bases. The J segment lost 4 bases and the V segment lost 8 bases, leaving 9 bases of the junction unmatched. The CDR3 contains 14 residues. The CDR3 spells CASGGQGVGETQYF. The CDR3 DNA follows: TGTGCCAGCGGCGGACAGGGCGTAGGAGAGACCCAGTACTTC.

The chain couples TRBV9 to TRBJ1-3, with D unresolved. The V gene's germline CDR1 is SGDLS and CDR2 YYNGEE. Trimming removed 0 bases from V and 0 bases from J, with 13 bases in between. CDR3 length: 17 amino acids. In DNA, the CDR3 is TGTGCCAGCAGCGTAGGCCCCCGTACCCACTCTGGAAACACCATATATTTT. Protein product: CASSVGPRTHSGNTIYF.

The chain carries TRBV7-2 and TRBJ1-1; no clear D. CDR3 length: 14 amino acids. Germline V gene sequence: CDR1 SGHTA, CDR2 FQGNSA. The ends were cut back, 4 bases at V and 3 bases at J, with 12 bases in the middle. The CDR3: CASSSGFMYTEAFF. Written as DNA, the CDR3 is TGTGCCAGCAGCTCAGGTTTCATGTACACTGAAGCTTTCTTT.

This clonotype was recorded many times. V gene TRBV6-1 combines with J gene TRBJ2-7, with D maybe TRBD2 (5 bases). Germline V lookup: CDR1 MNHNS, CDR2 SASEGT. This CDR3 spans 13 amino acids. Deletions cut 3 bases from V and 2 bases from J, with 8 bases between. CDR3 nucleotides: TGTGCCAGCAGTGAGGCAGCGGCCTACGAGCAGTACGTC. This translates into CASSEAAAYEQYV.

This clonotype occurred many times. The CDR3 nucleotides read TGTGCCATCAGTGAGCCGGGACTAGGCTACAATGAGCAGTTCTTC. Protein product: CAISEPGLGYNEQFF. This sequence joins TRBV10-3 and TRBJ2-1; 8 nucleotides align to TRBD2. The length of the CDR3 is 15 residues. The V gene's germline CDR1 is ENHRY and CDR2 SYGVKD. With 2 bases clipped from V and 3 bases from J, the junction kept 3 bases outside the gene matches.

A note on this clonotype: A much larger clone lies a single base off, so this may be a read error. V usage is TRBV7-2 and J usage is TRBJ2-4; 8 bases match TRBD2. The CDR3 contains 12 residues. The junction had 6 bases not matched to a gene; V was cut back by 7 bases and J by 10 bases. Germline V lookup: CDR1 SGHTA, CDR2 FQGNSA. CDR3 nucleotide sequence: TGTGCCAGCATCGGGGGGGGCGTTATTCAGTACTTC. Translating gives CASIGGGVIQYF. Combining the CDR3 with reference TRBV7-2 and TRBJ2-4 gives the whole variable domain GAGVSQSPSNKVTEKGKDVELRCDPISGHTALYWYRQSLGQGLEFLIYFQGNSAPDKSGLPSDRFSAERTGGSVSTLTIQRTQQEDSAVYLCASIGGGVIQYFGAGTRLSVL.

At least ten counts were recorded for this clonotype. The J gene is TRBJ2-1, the V gene TRBV7-9; 12 nucleotides match TRBD2. With 8 bases clipped from V and 7 bases from J, the junction kept 9 bases outside the gene matches. CDR3 length: 15 amino acids. Germline-derived CDR1 and CDR2 are SEHNR and FQNEAQ (reference sequence). The CDR3 loop reads CASAALTSGRNEQFF. The CDR3 DNA reads as TGTGCCAGCGCCGCCCTGACTAGCGGGAGAAATGAGCAGTTCTTC.

This clonotype was picked up many times. CDR3 bases: TGCGCCAGCAGCCAAGCTGGATCAACTAATGAAAAACTGTTTTTT. It codes for CASSQAGSTNEKLFF. The V gene is TRBV4-1, the J gene TRBJ1-4; D not resolved. Germline V gene data show CDR1 as MGHRA and CDR2 as YSYEKL. The CDR3 has 15 amino acids. Trimming removed 1 base from V and 0 bases from J, with 6 bases in between.

The sample holds many counts of this clonotype. The chain uses TRBV5-1 and TRBJ1-3; D unclear. Germline V CDR1 and CDR2: SGHRS, YFSETQ. This CDR3 region has 17 residues. V shed 1 base and J shed 0 bases, with 14 bases lying between them. CDR3 DNA: TGCGCCAGCAGCTTGTCACCCCTCGGTGTCTCTGGAAACACCATATATTTT. Amino acids: CASSLSPLGVSGNTIYF.

This clonotype was detected only a few times. J is TRBJ2-1 and V is TRBV4-1, with no clear D. Trimming removed 1 base at V and 6 bases at J, with 7 bases between. This CDR3 spans 13 amino acids. Germline-derived CDR1 and CDR2 are MGHRA and YSYEKL. For the CDR3, the DNA is TGCGCCAGCAGCCAAGTATCATCCAATGAGCAGTTCTTC. Translated: CASSQVSSNEQFF.

This sequence joins TRBV10-3 and TRBJ1-1; D gene ambiguous. Germline V gene lookup returns CDR1 ENHRY and CDR2 SYGVKD. The germline V and J ends were trimmed by 5 bases and 4 bases, with 11 bases remaining between them. The CDR3 contains 13 residues. The CDR3: CAISPEPSTEAFF. The CDR3, as DNA: TGTGCCATCAGTCCCGAACCTTCCACTGAAGCTTTCTTT.

In its sample, this clonotype was seen many times. The junction differs from germline at one of its ends, possibly a read error. The V call is TRBV27, the J call TRBJ2-5; D perhaps matches TRBD1 (5 bases). Germline CDR1 and CDR2: MNHEY and SMNVEV (reference sequence). The CDR3 loop spans 13 amino acids. The CDR3 region has the DNA TGTGCCAGCAGCCCGACGATAGGGGTCCTTCGTTATTTC. It codes for CASSPTIGVLRYF.

The table lists this clonotype with many counts. The chain employs TRBV7-2 and TRBJ1-3, with 9 bases lining up with TRBD1. Germline loops: CDR1 SGHTA, CDR2 FQGNSA. The J segment lost 7 bases and the V segment lost 8 bases, leaving 12 bases of the junction unmatched. The CDR3 contains 15 residues. DNA of the CDR3: TGTGCCAGCGGCCGTACCGGGACAGGGCCCAACACCATATATTTT. The encoded protein is CASGRTGTGPNTIYF. The full variable domain, completed using reference TRBV7-2 and TRBJ1-3, is GAGVSQSPSNKVTEKGKDVELRCDPISGHTALYWYRQSLGQGLEFLIYFQGNSAPDKSGLPSDRFSAERTGGSVSTLTIQRTQQEDSAVYLCASGRTGTGPNTIYFGEGSWLTVV.

This clonotype was counted many times. This chain uses TRBV2 with TRBJ1-1; 7 positions agree with TRBD1. After removal of 8 bases from V and 5 bases from J, the junction contained 8 bases not matched to a gene. From germline, CDR1 is SNHLY and CDR2 FYNNEI. The CDR3 has 13 residues. The CDR3 protein is CASSDRELTEAFF. In DNA, the CDR3 is TGTGCCAGCTCCGACAGGGAATTGACTGAAGCTTTCTTT.

This clonotype has more than one count but fewer than ten. The V and J genes are TRBV18 and TRBJ1-5; 9 nucleotides match TRBD1. Germline V gene sequence: CDR1 KGHSH, CDR2 LQKENI. The CDR3 has 15 amino acids. The V gene end was trimmed by 6 bases and the J gene end by 7 bases; junction bases not matched to a gene: 10. CDR3 sequence (DNA): TGTGCCAGCTCGGCGGGGACAGGGATTGGACAGCCCCAGCATTTT. Translation: CASSAGTGIGQPQHF.

There are many counts of this clonotype. This rearrangement joins TRBV6-2 or TRBV6-3 to TRBJ2-2; TRBD1 matches 7 bases. J was trimmed by 3 bases and V by 5 bases; bases with no gene match: 3. Germline CDR1 and CDR2: MNHEY and SVGEGT. The CDR3 spans 14 residues. The DNA of the CDR3 is TGTGCCAGCAGTATTGGACAGGACACCGGGGAGCTGTTTTTT. As protein: CASSIGQDTGELFF.

This sequence joins TRBV4-2 and TRBJ2-3, with 8 bases matching TRBD2. Germline CDR1 and CDR2: LGHNA and YNFKEQ. With 1 base clipped from V and 2 bases from J, the junction kept 8 bases outside the gene matches. The CDR3 contains 17 residues. CDR3 coding DNA: TGTGCCAGCAGCCAAGGACCCAGCGGGGGAGTCACAGATACGCAGTATTTT. Encoded protein: CASSQGPSGGVTDTQYF.

The chain uses TRBV6-6 and TRBJ1-5; 12 nucleotides match TRBD1. In germline, CDR1 is MNHNY, CDR2 SVGAGI (reference sequence). The trim removed 7 bases at V and 6 bases at J, leaving 10 bases unmatched. The CDR3 sequence is 16 residues long. CDR3 sequence: CASTDGGQGASQPQHF. The CDR3 nucleotides are TGTGCCAGCACCGACGGGGGACAGGGGGCCAGTCAGCCCCAGCATTTT.

The sample holds a few counts of this clonotype. The chain uses TRBV7-2 and TRBJ1-5; no firm D call. Trimming cost V 5 bases and J 1 base, with 15 bases left between them. Germline V CDR1 and CDR2: SGHTA, FQGNSA. CDR3 length: 16 residues. The CDR3 DNA reads TGTGCCAGCAGCCAGAGAGGCGGGATGAGCAATCAGCCCCAGCATTTT. This encodes CASSQRGGMSNQPQHF.

This clonotype appeared many times. As DNA, the CDR3 is TGCGCCAGCAGGTCCAGGGGGGGCGGATTTAGCACAGATACGCAGTATTTT. Amino acid sequence: CASRSRGGGFSTDTQYF. This chain uses TRBV5-1 with TRBJ2-3; D might be TRBD1 or TRBD2, each matching 7 bases. CDR1 is SGHRS and CDR2 is YFSETQ in the germline V gene. V lost 5 bases and J lost 0, with 19 bases in between. This CDR3 region has 17 residues.

This clonotype occurred many times. J is TRBJ2-6 and V is TRBV6-2 or TRBV6-3; tentative D call: TRBD1 (6 bases). This CDR3 contains 16 residues. Between the trimmed V and J ends, which lost 6 bases and 2 bases, there was a span of 14 bases. Germline V gives CDR1 MNHEY, CDR2 SVGEGT. CDR3 amino acids: CASSLTTGTGANVLTF. CDR3 nucleotides: TGTGCCAGCAGCTTGACCACAGGGACTGGGGCCAACGTCCTGACTTTC.